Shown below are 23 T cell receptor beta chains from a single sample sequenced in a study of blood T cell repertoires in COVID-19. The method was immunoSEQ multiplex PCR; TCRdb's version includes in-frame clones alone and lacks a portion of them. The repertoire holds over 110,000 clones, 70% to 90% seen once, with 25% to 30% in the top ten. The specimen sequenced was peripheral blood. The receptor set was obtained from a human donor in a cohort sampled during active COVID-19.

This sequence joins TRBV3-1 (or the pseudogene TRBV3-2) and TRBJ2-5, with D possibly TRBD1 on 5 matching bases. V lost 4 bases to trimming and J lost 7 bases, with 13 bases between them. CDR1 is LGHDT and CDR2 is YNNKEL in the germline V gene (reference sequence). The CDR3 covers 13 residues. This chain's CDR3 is CASSPRRQGTQYF. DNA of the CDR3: TGTGCCAGCAGCCCGCGACGGCAGGGGACCCAGTACTTC.

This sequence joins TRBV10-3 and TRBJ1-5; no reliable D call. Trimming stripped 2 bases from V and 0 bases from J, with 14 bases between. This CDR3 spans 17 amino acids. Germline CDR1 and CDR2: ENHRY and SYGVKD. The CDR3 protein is CAISETVAVHSNQPQHF. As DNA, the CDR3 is TGTGCCATCAGTGAGACGGTTGCTGTCCATAGCAATCAGCCCCAGCATTTT.

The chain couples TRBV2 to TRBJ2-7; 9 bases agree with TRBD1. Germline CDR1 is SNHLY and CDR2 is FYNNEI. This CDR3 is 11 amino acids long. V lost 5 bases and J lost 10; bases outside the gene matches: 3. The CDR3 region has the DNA TGTGCCAGCAGTTTACAGGGGGCACAGTACTTC. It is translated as CASSLQGAQYF. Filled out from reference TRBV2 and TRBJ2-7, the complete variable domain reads EPEVTQTPSHQVTQMGQEVILRCVPISNHLYFYWYRQILGQKVEFLVSFYNNEISEKSEIFDDQFSVERPDGSNFTLKIRSTKLEDSAMYFCASSLQGAQYFGPGTRLTVT.

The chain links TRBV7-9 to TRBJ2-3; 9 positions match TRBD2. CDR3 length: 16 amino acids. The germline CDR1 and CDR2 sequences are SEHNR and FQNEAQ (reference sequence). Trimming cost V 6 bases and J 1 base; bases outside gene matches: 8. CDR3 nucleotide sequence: TGTGCCAGCAGTCCTCAGCCTAGCGGGGGCACAGATACGCAGTATTTT. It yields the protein CASSPQPSGGTDTQYF. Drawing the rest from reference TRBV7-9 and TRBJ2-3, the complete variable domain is DTGVSQNPRHKITKRGQNVTFRCDPISEHNRLYWYRQTLGQGPEFLTYFQNEAQLEKSRLLSDRFSAERPKGSFSTLEIQRTEQGDSAMYLCASSPQPSGGTDTQYFGPGTRLTVL.

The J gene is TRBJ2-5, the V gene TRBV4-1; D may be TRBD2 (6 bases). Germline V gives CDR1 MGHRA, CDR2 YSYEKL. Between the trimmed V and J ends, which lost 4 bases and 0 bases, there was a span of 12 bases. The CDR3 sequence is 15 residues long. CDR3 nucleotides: TGCGCCAGCAGCCGCGGGACGGACGACCAAGAGACCCAGTACTTC. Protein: CASSRGTDDQETQYF.

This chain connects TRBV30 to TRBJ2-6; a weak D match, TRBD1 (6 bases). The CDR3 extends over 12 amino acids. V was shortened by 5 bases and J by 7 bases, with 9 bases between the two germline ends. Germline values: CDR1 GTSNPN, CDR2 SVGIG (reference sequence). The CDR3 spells CAWAQGANVLTF. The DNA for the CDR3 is TGTGCCTGGGCACAGGGAGCCAACGTCCTGACTTTC.

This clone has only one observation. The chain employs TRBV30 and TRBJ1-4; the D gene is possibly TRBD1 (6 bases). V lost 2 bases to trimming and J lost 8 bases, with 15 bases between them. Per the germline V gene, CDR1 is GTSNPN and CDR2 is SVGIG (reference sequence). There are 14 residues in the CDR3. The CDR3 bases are TGTGCCTGGAGTACAGGGAACGGTGACGAAAAACTGTTTTTT. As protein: CAWSTGNGDEKLFF.

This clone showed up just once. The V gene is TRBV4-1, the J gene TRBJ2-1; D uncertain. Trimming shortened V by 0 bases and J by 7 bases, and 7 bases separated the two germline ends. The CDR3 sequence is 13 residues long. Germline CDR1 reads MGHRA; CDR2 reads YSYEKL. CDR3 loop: CASSQDILNEQFF. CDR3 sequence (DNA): TGCGCCAGCAGCCAAGATATCCTTAATGAGCAGTTCTTC.

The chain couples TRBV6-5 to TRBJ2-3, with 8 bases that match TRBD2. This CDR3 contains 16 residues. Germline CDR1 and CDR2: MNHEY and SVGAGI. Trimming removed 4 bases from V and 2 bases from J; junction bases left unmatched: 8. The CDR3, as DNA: TGTGCCAGCAGTTCCGGGGGGGCCTCCCCCACAGATACGCAGTATTTT. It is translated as CASSSGGASPTDTQYF.

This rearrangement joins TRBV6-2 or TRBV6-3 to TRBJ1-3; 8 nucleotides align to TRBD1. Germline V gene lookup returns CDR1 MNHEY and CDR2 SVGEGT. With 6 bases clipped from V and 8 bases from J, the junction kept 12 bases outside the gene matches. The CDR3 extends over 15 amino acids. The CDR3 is CASSSLRDRRHTIYF. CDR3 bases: TGTGCCAGCAGCTCACTCCGGGACAGGCGTCACACCATATATTTT.

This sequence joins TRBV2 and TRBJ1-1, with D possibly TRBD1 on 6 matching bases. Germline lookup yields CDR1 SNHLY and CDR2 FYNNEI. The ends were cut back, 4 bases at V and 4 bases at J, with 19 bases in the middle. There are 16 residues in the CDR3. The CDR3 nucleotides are TGTGCCAGCAGTGGACAGCTAAAGTTCAGGGGCACTGAAGCTTTCTTT. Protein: CASSGQLKFRGTEAFF.

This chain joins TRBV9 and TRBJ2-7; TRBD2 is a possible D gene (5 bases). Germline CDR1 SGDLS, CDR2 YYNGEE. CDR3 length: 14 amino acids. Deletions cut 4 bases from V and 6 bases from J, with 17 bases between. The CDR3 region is CASSPDEVRGEQYF. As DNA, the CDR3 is TGTGCCAGCAGCCCCGACGAGGTTCGGGGCGAGCAGTACTTC.

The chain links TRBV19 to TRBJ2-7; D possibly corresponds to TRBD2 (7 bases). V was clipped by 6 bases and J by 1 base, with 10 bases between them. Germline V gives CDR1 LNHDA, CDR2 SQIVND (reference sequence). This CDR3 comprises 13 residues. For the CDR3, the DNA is TGTGCCAGTAGCGGGGGGCCTTCCTACGAGCAGTACTTC. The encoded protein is CASSGGPSYEQYF.

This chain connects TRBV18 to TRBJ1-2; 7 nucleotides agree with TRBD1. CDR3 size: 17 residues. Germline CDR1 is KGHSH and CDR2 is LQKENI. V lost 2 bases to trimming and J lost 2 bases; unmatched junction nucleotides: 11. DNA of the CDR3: TGTGCCAGCTCACCAAGTACAGGGGAACTGACGAACTATGGCTACACCTTC. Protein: CASSPSTGELTNYGYTF.

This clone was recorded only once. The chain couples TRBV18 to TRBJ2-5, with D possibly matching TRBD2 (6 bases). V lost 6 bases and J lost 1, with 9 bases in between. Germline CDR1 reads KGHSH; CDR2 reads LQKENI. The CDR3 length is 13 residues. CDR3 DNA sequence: TGTGCCAGCTCTCCGGGGGTCCAAGAGACCCAGTACTTC. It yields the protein CASSPGVQETQYF.

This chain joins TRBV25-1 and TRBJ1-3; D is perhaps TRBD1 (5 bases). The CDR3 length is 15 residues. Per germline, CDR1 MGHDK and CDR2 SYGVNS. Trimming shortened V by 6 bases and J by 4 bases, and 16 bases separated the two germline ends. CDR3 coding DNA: TGTGCCAGCAGCGCCCCAGGGTCTTTAGGAAACACCATATATTTT. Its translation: CASSAPGSLGNTIYF.

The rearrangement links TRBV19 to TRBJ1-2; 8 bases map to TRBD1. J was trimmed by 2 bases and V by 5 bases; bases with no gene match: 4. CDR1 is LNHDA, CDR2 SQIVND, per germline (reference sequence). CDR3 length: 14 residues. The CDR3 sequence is CASSPRTGNYGYTF. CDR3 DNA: TGTGCCAGTAGTCCAAGGACAGGGAACTATGGCTACACCTTC. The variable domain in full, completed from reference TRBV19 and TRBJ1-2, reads DGGITQSPKYLFRKEGQNVTLSCEQNLNHDAMYWYRQDPGQGLRLIYYSQIVNDFQKGDIAEGYSVSREKKESFPLTVTSAQKNPTAFYLCASSPRTGNYGYTFGSGTRLTVV.

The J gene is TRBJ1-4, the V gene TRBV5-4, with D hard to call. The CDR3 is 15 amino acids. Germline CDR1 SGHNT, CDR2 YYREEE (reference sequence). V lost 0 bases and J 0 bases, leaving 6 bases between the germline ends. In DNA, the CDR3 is TGTGCCAGCAGCTTGGACAGTTCAACTAATGAAAAACTGTTTTTT. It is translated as CASSLDSSTNEKLFF.

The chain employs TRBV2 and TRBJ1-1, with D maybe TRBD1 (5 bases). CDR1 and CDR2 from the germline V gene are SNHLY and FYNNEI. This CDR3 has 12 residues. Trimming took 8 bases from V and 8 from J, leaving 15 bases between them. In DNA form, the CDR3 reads TGTGCCAGCGAAAGTCCGAGACAGGAAGCTTTCTTT. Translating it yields CASESPRQEAFF.

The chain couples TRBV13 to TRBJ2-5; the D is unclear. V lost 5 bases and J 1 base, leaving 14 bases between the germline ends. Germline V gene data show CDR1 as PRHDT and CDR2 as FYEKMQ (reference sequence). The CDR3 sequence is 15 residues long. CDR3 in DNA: TGTGCCAGCAGCCTCCAGGCCTTGAGCCAAGAGACCCAGTACTTC. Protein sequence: CASSLQALSQETQYF. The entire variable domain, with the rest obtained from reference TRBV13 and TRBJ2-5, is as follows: AAGVIQSPRHLIKEKRETATLKCYPIPRHDTVYWYQQGPGQDPQFLISFYEKMQSDKGSIPDRFSAQQFSDYHSELNMSSLELGDSALYFCASSLQALSQETQYFGPGTRLLVL.

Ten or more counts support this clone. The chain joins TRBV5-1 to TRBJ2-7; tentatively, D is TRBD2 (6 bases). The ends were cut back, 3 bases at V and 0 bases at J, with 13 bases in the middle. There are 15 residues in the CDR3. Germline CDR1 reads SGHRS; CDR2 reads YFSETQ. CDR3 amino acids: CASSSGDRTSYEQYF. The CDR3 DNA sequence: TGCGCCAGCAGCTCGGGAGACAGAACCTCCTACGAGCAGTACTTC.

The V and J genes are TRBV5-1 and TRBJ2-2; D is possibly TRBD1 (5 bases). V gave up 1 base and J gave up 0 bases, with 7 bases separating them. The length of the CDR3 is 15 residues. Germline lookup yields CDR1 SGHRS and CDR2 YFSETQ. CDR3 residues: CASSLSQANTGELFF. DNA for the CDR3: TGCGCCAGCAGCTTGTCACAGGCGAACACCGGGGAGCTGTTTTTT.

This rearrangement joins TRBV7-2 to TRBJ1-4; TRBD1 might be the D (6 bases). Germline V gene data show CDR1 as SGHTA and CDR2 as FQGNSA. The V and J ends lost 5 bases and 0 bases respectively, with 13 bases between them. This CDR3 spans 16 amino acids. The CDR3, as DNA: TGTGCCAGCAGCACTGCAGGGGCACCAACTAATGAAAAACTGTTTTTT. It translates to CASSTAGAPTNEKLFF.